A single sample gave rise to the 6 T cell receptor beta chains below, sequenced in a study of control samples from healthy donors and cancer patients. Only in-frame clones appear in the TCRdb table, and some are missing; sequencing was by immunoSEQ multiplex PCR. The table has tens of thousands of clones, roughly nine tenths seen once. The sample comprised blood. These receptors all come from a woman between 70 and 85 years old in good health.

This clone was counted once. The CDR3 protein is CASSQATRWRTSYNEQFF. DNA of the CDR3: TGTGCCAGCAGCCAAGCAACCCGTTGGAGAACTTCATACAATGAGCAGTTCTTC. V is TRBV3-1 (or the pseudogene TRBV3-2) and J is TRBJ2-1; D is undetermined. This CDR3 has 18 amino acids. The germline V gene encodes CDR1 LGHDT and CDR2 YNNKEL (reference sequence). Trimming took 1 base from V and 4 from J, leaving 20 bases between them.

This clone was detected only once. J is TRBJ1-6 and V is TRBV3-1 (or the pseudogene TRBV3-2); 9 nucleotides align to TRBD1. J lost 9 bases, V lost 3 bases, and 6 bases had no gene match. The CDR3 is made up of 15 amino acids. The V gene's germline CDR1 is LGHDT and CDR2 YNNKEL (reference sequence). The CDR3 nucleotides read TGTGCCAGCAGCCAGGCCGGGACAGGGAGTTCACCCCTCCACTTT. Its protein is CASSQAGTGSSPLHF.

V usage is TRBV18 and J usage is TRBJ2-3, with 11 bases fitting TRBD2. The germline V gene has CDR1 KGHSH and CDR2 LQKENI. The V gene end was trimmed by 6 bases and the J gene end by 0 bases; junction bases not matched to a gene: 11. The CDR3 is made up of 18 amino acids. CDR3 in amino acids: CASSPLAGGPPSTDTQYF. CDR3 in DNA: TGTGCCAGCTCGCCCCTAGCGGGGGGTCCTCCTAGCACAGATACGCAGTATTTT.

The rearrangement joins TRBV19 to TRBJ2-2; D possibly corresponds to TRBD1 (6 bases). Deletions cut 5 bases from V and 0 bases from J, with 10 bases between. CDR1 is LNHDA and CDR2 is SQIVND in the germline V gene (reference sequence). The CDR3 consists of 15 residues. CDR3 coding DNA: TGTGCCAGTAGTGCAGGGGATACGAACACCGGGGAGCTGTTTTTT. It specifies CASSAGDTNTGELFF. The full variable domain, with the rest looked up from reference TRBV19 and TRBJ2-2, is DGGITQSPKYLFRKEGQNVTLSCEQNLNHDAMYWYRQDPGQGLRLIYYSQIVNDFQKGDIAEGYSVSREKKESFPLTVTSAQKNPTAFYLCASSAGDTNTGELFFGEGSRLTVL.

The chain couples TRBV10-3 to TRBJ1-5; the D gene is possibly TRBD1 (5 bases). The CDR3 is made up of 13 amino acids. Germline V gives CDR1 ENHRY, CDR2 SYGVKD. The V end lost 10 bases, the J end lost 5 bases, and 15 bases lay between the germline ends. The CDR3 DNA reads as TGTGCCAACGGAGGGACGGAGTATCAGCCCCAGCATTTT. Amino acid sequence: CANGGTEYQPQHF.

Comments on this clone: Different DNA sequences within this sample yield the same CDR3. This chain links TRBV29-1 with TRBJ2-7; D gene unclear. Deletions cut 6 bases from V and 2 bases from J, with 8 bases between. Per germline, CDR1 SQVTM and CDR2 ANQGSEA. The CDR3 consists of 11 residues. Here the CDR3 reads CSVGTAYEQYF. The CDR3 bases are TGCAGCGTCGGAACGGCCTACGAGCAGTACTTC.